These 21 T cell receptor beta chains were sequenced from one sample in a study of cytomegalovirus exposure and HLA in healthy donors. PCR involved 60 Vbeta and 13 Jbeta primers. The data were produced by immunoSEQ multiplex PCR, yet TCRdb's version contains in-frame clones alone and is incomplete. The data show around 84,000 clones, with 65% to 80% seen just once and 13% held by the top ten. The sample comprised PBMCs. Receptor source: a human donor in good health.

The chain combines TRBV7-9 with TRBJ2-5; D gene uncertain. This CDR3 has 14 amino acids. Per germline, CDR1 SEHNR and CDR2 FQNEAQ (reference sequence). V lost 1 base and J lost 1, with 7 bases in between. DNA for the CDR3: TGTGCCAGCAGCTTAGGGCGGTTCCAAGAGACCCAGTACTTC. Protein sequence: CASSLGRFQETQYF.

In its sample, this clone was seen once. The V gene is TRBV7-9, the J gene TRBJ1-2; a possible D gene is TRBD1 (5 bases). The germline V gene has CDR1 SEHNR and CDR2 FQNEAQ (reference sequence). The CDR3 contains 13 residues. V was clipped by 2 bases and J by 6 bases, with 10 bases between them. CDR3 in DNA: TGTGCCAGCAGCTTAACGGGGGTCCATGGCTACACCTTC. Translation gives CASSLTGVHGYTF.

This chain connects TRBV5-6 to TRBJ1-3; 7 positions match TRBD1. This CDR3 has 16 amino acids. CDR1 and CDR2 (germline): SGHDT, YYEEEE. V lost 4 bases and J lost 0; bases outside the gene matches: 7. The DNA of the CDR3 is TGTGCCAGCAGCATCGCGACAGGGCTCTCTGGAAACACCATATATTTT. The encoded protein is CASSIATGLSGNTIYF.

This chain connects TRBV7-6 to TRBJ2-7; 8 bases map to TRBD1. The CDR3 totals 13 residues. The V and J ends lost 1 base and 4 bases, in that order; junction bases with no gene match: 0. Germline CDR1 is SGHVS and CDR2 is FNYEAQ. DNA of the CDR3: TGTGCCAGCAGCTTAGGGGACAGGTACGAGCAGTACTTC. Protein product: CASSLGDRYEQYF.

This clone was observed a single time. The V gene is TRBV9, the J gene TRBJ2-5; TRBD1 matches 9 bases. With the DNA end fitting TRBJ2-7 better, the J assignment may be wrong. Germline V gene sequence: CDR1 SGDLS, CDR2 YYNGEE. This CDR3 region has 16 residues. The CDR3 sequence: CASSVDIETGGYEQYF. CDR3 DNA sequence: TGTGCCAGCAGCGTAGATATCGAGACAGGGGGCTACGAGCAGTACTTC.

J is TRBJ2-5 and V is TRBV6-5; 8 positions match TRBD1. Germline trimming cut 6 bases from V and 0 bases from J; bases unmatched to any gene: 3. This CDR3 contains 14 residues. Germline assignment: CDR1 MNHEY and CDR2 SVGAGI. CDR3 sequence (DNA): TGTGCCAGCAGCTGGACAGGGAACCAAGAGACCCAGTACTTC. Its translation is CASSWTGNQETQYF.

The chain has TRBV5-1 and TRBJ1-1; 9 bases fit TRBD1. Germline CDR1 SGHRS, CDR2 YFSETQ. Trimming cost V 4 bases and J 3 bases; bases outside gene matches: 7. This CDR3 contains 15 residues. The CDR3 nucleotides read TGCGCCAGCAGCCAGTATCGACAGGGGGACACTGAAGCTTTCTTT. It encodes CASSQYRQGDTEAFF.

The rearrangement joins TRBV10-1 to TRBJ2-7, with a weak D call TRBD2 (6 bases). The germline gives CDR1 WNHNN, CDR2 SYGVQD (reference sequence). The CDR3 contains 15 residues. The germline V and J ends were trimmed by 0 bases and 3 bases, with 12 bases remaining between them. The CDR3 DNA sequence: TGCGCCAGCAGTGAGTCGGGACTCTCAAGCTACGAGCAGTACTTC. Translation: CASSESGLSSYEQYF.

The V call is TRBV9, the J call TRBJ2-7; D is unresolved. The germline V and J ends were trimmed by 2 bases and 1 base, with 7 bases remaining between them. This CDR3 has 13 amino acids. Germline V gene data show CDR1 as SGDLS and CDR2 as YYNGEE. The CDR3 loop reads CASSVGGSYEQYF. In DNA form, the CDR3 reads TGTGCCAGCAGCGTCGGCGGATCCTACGAGCAGTACTTC.

The gene calls are TRBV7-2 and TRBJ2-7, with 8 bases that match TRBD1. V shed 3 bases and J 4 bases; nucleotides not matched to a gene: 5. The CDR3 length is 14 residues. Germline CDR1 SGHTA, CDR2 FQGNSA. CDR3 nucleotides: TGTGCCAGCAGCTTGGACAGGGTGGAGTACGAGCAGTACTTC. Its protein product is CASSLDRVEYEQYF.

V gene TRBV6-1 combines with J gene TRBJ1-2; D may be TRBD1 (6 bases). Germline loops: CDR1 MNHNS, CDR2 SASEGT. The length of the CDR3 is 12 residues. Between the trimmed V and J ends, which lost 9 bases and 3 bases, there was a span of 11 bases. The CDR3 here is CASTGSHYGYTF. The CDR3, as DNA: TGTGCCAGTACAGGGTCCCACTATGGCTACACCTTC.

CDR3 loop: CASSLAGGLSTQYF. The DNA for the CDR3 is TGTGCCAGCAGCTTAGCGGGGGGGCTTAGTACGCAGTATTTT. This sequence joins TRBV7-2 and TRBJ2-3; D may be TRBD2 (7 bases). The germline gives CDR1 SGHTA, CDR2 FQGNSA. The CDR3 extends over 14 amino acids. With 0 bases removed from V and 8 bases from J, the gap between germline ends came to 12 bases.

This clone came up a few times. The chain combines TRBV5-4 with TRBJ2-5; 11 bases align to TRBD2. Trimming cost V 5 bases and J 4 bases; bases outside gene matches: 7. CDR3 length equals 15 residues. Germline CDR1 SGHNT, CDR2 YYREEE (reference sequence). CDR3 protein: CASSYLAGGAETQYF. The CDR3 DNA reads TGTGCCAGCAGTTATCTAGCGGGGGGAGCAGAGACCCAGTACTTC.

This clone came up once. The V call is TRBV12-5, the J call TRBJ1-1; 8 nucleotides agree with TRBD1. With 5 bases clipped from V and 8 bases from J, the junction kept 7 bases outside the gene matches. The CDR3 runs 13 residues. Germline CDR1 is LGHNT and CDR2 is FRNRAP. The CDR3 region has the DNA TGTGCTAGTGGTCTCGGACAGGGCGAAGAAGCTTTCTTT. Protein sequence: CASGLGQGEEAFF.

Turning to this clone: Sequence at one end of the junction differs from germline and may be a read error. Different DNA sequences within this sample yield the same CDR3. This chain uses TRBV7-2 with TRBJ2-5, with D possibly matching TRBD1 (6 bases). This CDR3 region has 16 residues. Germline CDR1 is SGHTA and CDR2 is FQGNSA. The CDR3 DNA follows: TGTGCCAGCAGCAAACATTTGTCGGACCCAGGGGAGACTCAGTACTTC. This codes for CASSKHLSDPGETQYF.

The chain joins TRBV16 to TRBJ1-4; a possible D gene is TRBD1 (6 bases). V was shortened by 4 bases and J by 12 bases, with 15 bases between the two germline ends. The CDR3 consists of 13 residues. Germline V gene lookup returns CDR1 KGHSY and CDR2 FQNENV. CDR3 protein: CASSLHRVAELFF. The CDR3 nucleotides read TGTGCCAGCAGCCTCCACAGGGTGGCGGAACTGTTTTTT.

Only a few counts were recorded for this clone. The V and J genes are TRBV2 and TRBJ1-1; a weak D match, TRBD1 (5 bases). Germline V gene sequence: CDR1 SNHLY, CDR2 FYNNEI. The CDR3 is made up of 14 amino acids. The germline V and J ends were trimmed by 1 base and 10 bases, with 16 bases remaining between them. CDR3 region: CASSEERGGTVAFF. DNA for the CDR3: TGTGCCAGCAGTGAAGAGAGGGGCGGGACGGTAGCTTTCTTT.

This chain uses TRBV5-6 with TRBJ1-2; D ambiguous. This CDR3 region has 13 residues. V gave up 4 bases and J gave up 5 bases, with 12 bases separating them. Germline values: CDR1 SGHDT, CDR2 YYEEEE. CDR3 DNA sequence: TGTGCCAGCAGCACGACAAACATATATGGCTACACCTTC. It encodes CASSTTNIYGYTF. The full variable domain, its missing parts supplied by reference TRBV5-6 and TRBJ1-2, is DAGVTQSPTHLIKTRGQQVTLRCSPKSGHDTVSWYQQALGQGPQFIFQYYEEEERQRGNFPDRFSGHQFPNYSSELNVNALLLGDSALYLCASSTTNIYGYTFGSGTRLTVV.

This clone was found a few times. The gene calls are TRBV9 and TRBJ2-5; no clear D gene. V lost 4 bases to trimming and J lost 7 bases, with 14 bases between them. The germline CDR1 and CDR2 sequences are SGDLS and YYNGEE. The CDR3 extends over 13 amino acids. CDR3 sequence reads: CASSPRDIGTQYF. In DNA, the CDR3 is TGTGCCAGCAGCCCCCGCGACATAGGGACCCAGTACTTC.

This chain uses TRBV4-1 with TRBJ2-7; D gene ambiguous. V was clipped by 0 bases and J by 5 bases, with 8 bases between them. This CDR3 has 13 amino acids. CDR1 and CDR2 from the germline V gene are MGHRA and YSYEKL. The CDR3 loop reads CASSQDLSNEQYF. CDR3 bases: TGCGCCAGCAGCCAAGACCTATCAAACGAGCAGTACTTC.

The chain carries TRBV11-3 and TRBJ1-1; 10 bases line up with TRBD1. Trimming removed 0 bases from V and 11 bases from J; junction bases left unmatched: 12. This CDR3 is 16 amino acids long. Looked up from germline, CDR1 is SGHNT and CDR2 is YENEEA. DNA of the CDR3: TGTGCCAGCAGCTTAGACCCGGGGGGACAGGGGCATGGGGCTTTCTTT. The encoded protein is CASSLDPGGQGHGAFF.